This entry features one TCR beta chain sequence. The antigen is undetermined. These data originate in a study of CD8 T cells in ankylosing spondylitis. General study points: Enrichment of disease-linked clones was reportedly significant in matched ankylosing spondylitis synovial fluid. Made up of about eight highly homologous variants, a TCR beta motif appeared characteristic of ankylosing spondylitis blood. Past studies reported some motif variants in reactive arthritis synovial fluid and blood.

The germline V gene has CDR1 MNHEY and CDR2 SMNVEV (reference sequence). V lost 6 bases to trimming and J lost 5 bases, with 26 bases between them. The CDR3 loop spans 19 amino acids. One entry per CDR3 protein, called by TCRdb with MiXCR from the 5' RACE reads. The profile shows over 600,000 distinct CDR3 sequences, around 17% of them singletons. The sequencing input was blood, either unsorted or a sorted T cell fraction (not recorded which). This TCR was sampled from a male donor with ankylosing spondylitis. V usage is TRBV27 and J usage is TRBJ1-6; D possibly corresponds to TRBD1 (5 bases). The CDR3 bases are TGTGCCAGCAGCCGTAATCGGGGTTTGAGGTCGGGGGATAATTCACCCCTCCACTTT. Residues: CASSRNRGLRSGDNSPLHF.